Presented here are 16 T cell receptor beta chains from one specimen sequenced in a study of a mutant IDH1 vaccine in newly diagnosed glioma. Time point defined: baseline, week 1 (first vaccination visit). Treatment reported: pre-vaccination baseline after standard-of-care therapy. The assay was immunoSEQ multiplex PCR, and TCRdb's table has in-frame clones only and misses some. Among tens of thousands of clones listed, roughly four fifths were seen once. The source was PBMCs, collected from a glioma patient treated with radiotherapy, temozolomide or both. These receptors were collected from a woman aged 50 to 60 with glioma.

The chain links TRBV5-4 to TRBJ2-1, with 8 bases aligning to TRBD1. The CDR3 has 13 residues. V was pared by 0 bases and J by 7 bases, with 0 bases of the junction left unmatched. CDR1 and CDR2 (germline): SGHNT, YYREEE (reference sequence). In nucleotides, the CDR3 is TGTGCCAGCAGCTTGGGGACAGGGAATGAGCAGTTCTTC. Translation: CASSLGTGNEQFF.

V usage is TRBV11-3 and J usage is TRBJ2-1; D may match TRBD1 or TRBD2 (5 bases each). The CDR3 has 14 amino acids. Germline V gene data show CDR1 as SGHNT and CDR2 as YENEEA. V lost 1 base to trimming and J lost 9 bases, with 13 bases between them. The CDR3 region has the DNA TGTGCCAGCAGCTTAGGAGGGCAGGGAGCTGAGCAGTTCTTC. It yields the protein CASSLGGQGAEQFF. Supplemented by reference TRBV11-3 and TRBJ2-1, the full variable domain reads EAGVVQSPRYKIIEKKQPVAFWCNPISGHNTLYWYLQNLGQGPELLIRYENEEAVDDSQLPKDRFSAERLKGVDSTLKIQPAELGDSAVYLCASSLGGQGAEQFFGPGTRLTVL.

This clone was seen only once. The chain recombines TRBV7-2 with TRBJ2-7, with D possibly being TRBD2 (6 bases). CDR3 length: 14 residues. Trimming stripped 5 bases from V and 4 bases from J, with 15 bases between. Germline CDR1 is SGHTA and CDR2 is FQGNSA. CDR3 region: CASSVGLLLYEQYF. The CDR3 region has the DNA TGTGCCAGCAGCGTGGGACTTCTACTGTACGAGCAGTACTTC.

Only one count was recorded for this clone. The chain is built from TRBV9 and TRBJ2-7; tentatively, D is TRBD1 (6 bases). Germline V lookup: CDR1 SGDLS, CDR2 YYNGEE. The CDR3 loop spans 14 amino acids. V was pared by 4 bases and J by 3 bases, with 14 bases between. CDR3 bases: TGTGCCAGCAGCTCAGCCCGGGACAACTACGAGCAGTACTTC. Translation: CASSSARDNYEQYF.

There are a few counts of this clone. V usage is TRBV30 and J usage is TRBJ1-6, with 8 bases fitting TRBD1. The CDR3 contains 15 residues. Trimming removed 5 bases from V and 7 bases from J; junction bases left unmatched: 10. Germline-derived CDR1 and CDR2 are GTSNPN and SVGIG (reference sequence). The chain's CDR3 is CAWSIEQGANSPLHF. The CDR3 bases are TGTGCCTGGTCCATTGAGCAGGGGGCAAATTCACCCCTCCACTTT. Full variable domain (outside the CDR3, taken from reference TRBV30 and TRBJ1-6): SQTIHQWPATLVQPVGSPLSLECTVEGTSNPNLYWYRQAAGRGLQLLFYSVGIGQISSEVPQNLSASRPQDRQFILSSKKLLLSDSGFYLCAWSIEQGANSPLHFGNGTRLTVT.

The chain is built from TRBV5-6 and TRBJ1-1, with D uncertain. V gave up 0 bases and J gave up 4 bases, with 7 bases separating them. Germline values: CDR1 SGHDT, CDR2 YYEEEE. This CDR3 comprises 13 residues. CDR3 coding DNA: TGTGCCAGCAGCTTGGGGGCAGCCACTGAAGCTTTCTTT. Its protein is CASSLGAATEAFF.

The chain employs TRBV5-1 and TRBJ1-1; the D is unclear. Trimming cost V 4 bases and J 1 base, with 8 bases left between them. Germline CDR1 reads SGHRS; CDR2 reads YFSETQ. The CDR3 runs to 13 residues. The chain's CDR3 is CASSLSRNTEAFF. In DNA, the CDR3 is TGCGCCAGCAGCCTAAGTAGGAACACTGAAGCTTTCTTT.

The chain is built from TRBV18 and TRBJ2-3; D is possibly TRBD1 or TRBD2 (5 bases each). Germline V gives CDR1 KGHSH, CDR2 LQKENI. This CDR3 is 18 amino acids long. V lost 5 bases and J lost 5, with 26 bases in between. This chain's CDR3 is CASSSGVRTGARQDTQYF. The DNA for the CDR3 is TGTGCCAGCTCAAGCGGAGTAAGAACAGGTGCTCGTCAAGATACGCAGTATTTT.

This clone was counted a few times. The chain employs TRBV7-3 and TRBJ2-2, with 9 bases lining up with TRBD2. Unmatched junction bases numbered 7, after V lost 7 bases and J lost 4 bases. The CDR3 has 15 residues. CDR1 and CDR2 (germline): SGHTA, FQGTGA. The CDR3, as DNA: TGTGCCAGCATTCGCGGGGGGGCGGGCACCGGGGAGCTGTTTTTT. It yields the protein CASIRGGAGTGELFF.

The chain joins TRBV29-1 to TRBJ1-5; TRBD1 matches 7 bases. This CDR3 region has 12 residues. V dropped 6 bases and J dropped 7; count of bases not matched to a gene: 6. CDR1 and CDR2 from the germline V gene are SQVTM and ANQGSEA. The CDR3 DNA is TGCAGCGTAGAGGGGGCTGGCCAGCCCCAGCATTTT. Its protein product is CSVEGAGQPQHF.

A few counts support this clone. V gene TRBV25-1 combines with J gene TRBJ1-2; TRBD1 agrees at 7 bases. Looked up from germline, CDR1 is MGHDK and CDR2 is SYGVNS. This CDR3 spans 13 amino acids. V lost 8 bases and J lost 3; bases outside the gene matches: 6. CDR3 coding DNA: TGTGCCAGCTCCCGGGACAGAGACTATGGCTACACCTTC. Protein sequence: CASSRDRDYGYTF.

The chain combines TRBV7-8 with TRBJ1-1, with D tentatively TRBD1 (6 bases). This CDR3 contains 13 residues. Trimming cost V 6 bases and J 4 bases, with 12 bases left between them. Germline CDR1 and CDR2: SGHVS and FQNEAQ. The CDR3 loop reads CASRPGQTTEAFF. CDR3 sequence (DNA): TGTGCCAGCAGACCAGGACAGACCACTGAAGCTTTCTTT.

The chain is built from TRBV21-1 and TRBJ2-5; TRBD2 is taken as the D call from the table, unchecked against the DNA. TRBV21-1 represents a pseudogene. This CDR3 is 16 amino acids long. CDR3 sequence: CASSKVARGGGKTQYF. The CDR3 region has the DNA TGTGCCAGCAGCAAAGTTGCGCGGGGGGGCGGAAAGACCCAGTACTTC.

CDR3 loop: CASSSKGGEEGESNQPQHF. DNA for the CDR3: TGTGCCAGCAGCTCCAAAGGGGGCGAAGAAGGCGAGAGCAATCAGCCCCAGCATTTT. The chain carries TRBV9 and TRBJ1-5, with 7 bases fitting TRBD1. Germline V gene lookup returns CDR1 SGDLS and CDR2 YYNGEE. Trimming cost V 4 bases and J 1 base; bases outside gene matches: 17. The CDR3 runs to 19 residues. The full variable domain, in which reference TRBV9 and TRBJ1-5 provide the parts outside the CDR3, is DSGVTQTPKHLITATGQRVTLRCSPRSGDLSVYWYQQSLDQGLQFLIQYYNGEERAKGNILERFSAQQFPDLHSELNLSSLELGDSALYFCASSSKGGEEGESNQPQHFGDGTRLSIL.

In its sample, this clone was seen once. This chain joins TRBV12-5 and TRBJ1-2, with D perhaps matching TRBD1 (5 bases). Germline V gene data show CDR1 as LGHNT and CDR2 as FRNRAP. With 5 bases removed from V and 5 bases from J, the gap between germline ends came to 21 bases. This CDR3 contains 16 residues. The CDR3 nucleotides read TGTGCTAGTGGTCCTCCTATCGGATCCGGGGGGTATGGCTACACCTTC. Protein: CASGPPIGSGGYGYTF.

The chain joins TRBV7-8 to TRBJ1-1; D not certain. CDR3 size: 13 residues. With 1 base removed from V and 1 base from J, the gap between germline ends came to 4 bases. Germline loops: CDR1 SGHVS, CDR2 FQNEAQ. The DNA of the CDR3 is TGTGCCAGCAGCTTAGAATCGAACACTGAAGCTTTCTTT. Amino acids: CASSLESNTEAFF.